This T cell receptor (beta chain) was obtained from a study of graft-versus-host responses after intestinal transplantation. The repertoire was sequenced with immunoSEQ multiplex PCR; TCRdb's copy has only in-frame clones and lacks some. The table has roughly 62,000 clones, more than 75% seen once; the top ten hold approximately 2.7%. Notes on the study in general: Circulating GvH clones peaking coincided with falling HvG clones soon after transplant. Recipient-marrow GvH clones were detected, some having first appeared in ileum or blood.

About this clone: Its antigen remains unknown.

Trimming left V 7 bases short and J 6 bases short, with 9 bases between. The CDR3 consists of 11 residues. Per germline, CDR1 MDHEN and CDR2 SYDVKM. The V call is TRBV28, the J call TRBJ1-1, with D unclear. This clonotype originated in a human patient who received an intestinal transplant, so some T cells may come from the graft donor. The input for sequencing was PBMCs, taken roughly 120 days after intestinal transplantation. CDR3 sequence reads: CASTGISEAFF. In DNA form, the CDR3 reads TGTGCCAGCACGGGGATTTCTGAAGCTTTCTTT.